This TCR beta chain was sequenced during a study of neurological immune-mediated disorders. With 10-nucleotide random UMIs included, cDNA was synthesized by 5'RACE. TCRdb reanalysed the 5' RACE reads using MiXCR and keeps one entry per CDR3 protein. The table includes around 37,000 distinct CDR3 sequences, 12% to 15% detected once. V dropped 2 bases and J dropped 8; count of bases not matched to a gene: 2. This CDR3 comprises 14 residues. Germline loops: CDR1 SGHTA, CDR2 FQGTGA. This clonotype was seen ten or more times. Its cognate antigen is unknown. General study points: Expanded clones shared no CDR3 amino acid sequences across subjects, suggesting private repertoires in all groups.

The J gene is TRBJ2-5, the V gene TRBV7-3; TRBD2 matches 13 bases. The material sequenced was PBMCs. The TCR comes from a woman between 45 and 65 years old with HTLV-1-associated myelopathy (HAM/TSP). For the CDR3, the DNA is TGTGCCAGCAGCTTAGGGACTAGCGGGGAAACCCAGTACTTC. It is translated as CASSLGTSGETQYF.